This T cell receptor (beta chain) was retrieved from a study of blood T cell repertoires in COVID-19. The wider study: Samples came from the United States, Italy and Spain, spanning acute and convalescent COVID-19. PBMCs, B-cell-depleted T cells, or T cells provided the cDNA or gDNA that made up the material.

The V end was cut by 4 bases, the J end by 4 bases, with 13 bases between. Germline-derived CDR1 and CDR2 are SNHLY and FYNNEI. The CDR3 length is 14 residues. In the original workflow: By means of reference gene primer amplification, nucleated cell counts were estimated. Profiled with immunoSEQ multiplex PCR; TCRdb holds only in-frame clones, not every one. V and J calls and clone size are those listed in that table; D and trimming were worked out from the DNA. The sample consists of approximately 300,000 clones, around four fifths of them appearing once. The sequenced sample consisted of peripheral blood. The source is a woman in her forties or fifties with active or convalescent COVID-19. The chain links TRBV2 to TRBJ1-1, with D possibly being TRBD1 (5 bases). The CDR3 nucleotides are TGTGCCAGCAGTGCGGAGCAGGGCGGCACTGAAGCTTTCTTT. It specifies CASSAEQGGTEAFF.